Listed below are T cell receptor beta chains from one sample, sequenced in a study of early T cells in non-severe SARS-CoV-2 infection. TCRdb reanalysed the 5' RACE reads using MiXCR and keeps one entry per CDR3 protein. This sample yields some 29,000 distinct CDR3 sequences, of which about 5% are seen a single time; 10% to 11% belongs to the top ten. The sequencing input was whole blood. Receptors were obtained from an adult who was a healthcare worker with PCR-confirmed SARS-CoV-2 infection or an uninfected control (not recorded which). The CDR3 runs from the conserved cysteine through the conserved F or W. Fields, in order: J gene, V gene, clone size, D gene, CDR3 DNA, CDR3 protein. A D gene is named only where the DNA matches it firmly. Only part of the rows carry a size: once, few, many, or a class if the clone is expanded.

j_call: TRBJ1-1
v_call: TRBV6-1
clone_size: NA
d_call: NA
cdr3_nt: TGTGCCAGCAGTGTGAAGAGGGGGAACACTGAAGCTTTCTTT
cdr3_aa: CASSVKRGNTEAFF

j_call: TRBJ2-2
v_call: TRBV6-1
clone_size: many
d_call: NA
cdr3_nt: TGTGCCAGCAGTCACAACACCTACGGGGAGCTGTTTTTT
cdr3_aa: CASSHNTYGELFF

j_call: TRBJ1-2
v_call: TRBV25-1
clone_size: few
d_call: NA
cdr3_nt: TGTGCCAGCAGTGGGATGACGATGACAAGAAGTTATGGCTACACCTTC
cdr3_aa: CASSGMTMTRSYGYTF

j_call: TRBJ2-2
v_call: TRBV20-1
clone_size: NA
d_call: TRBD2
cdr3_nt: TGCAGTGCTAGTCGTAGCGGGGCGAACACCGGGGAGCTGTTTTTT
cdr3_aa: CSASRSGANTGELFF

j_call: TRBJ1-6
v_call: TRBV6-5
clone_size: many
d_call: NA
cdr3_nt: TGTGCCAGCAGCCGCCTAAATTCACCCCTCCACTTT
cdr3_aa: CASSRLNSPLHF

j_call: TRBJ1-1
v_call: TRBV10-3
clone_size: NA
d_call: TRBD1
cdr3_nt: TGTGCCATCAGTGAAGGGACAGGGTCGGGGTTTGAAGCTTTCTTT
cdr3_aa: CAISEGTGSGFEAFF

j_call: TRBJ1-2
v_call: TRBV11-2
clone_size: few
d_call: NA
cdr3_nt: TGTGCCAGCAGCTTAGATTTGACAGACTATGGCTACACCTTC
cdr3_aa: CASSLDLTDYGYTF

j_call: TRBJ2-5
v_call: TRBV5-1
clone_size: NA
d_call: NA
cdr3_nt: TGCGCCAGCAGCTATCAGGCTAACGTTCAAGAGACCCAGTACTTC
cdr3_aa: CASSYQANVQETQYF

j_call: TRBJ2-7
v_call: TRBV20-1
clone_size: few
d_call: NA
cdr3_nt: TGCAGTGCTAGAGAGTGGGGGGATGGTTCCTACGAGCAGTACTTC
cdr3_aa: CSAREWGDGSYEQYF

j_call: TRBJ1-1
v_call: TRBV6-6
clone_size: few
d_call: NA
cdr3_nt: TGTGCCACAACGTTAACAGCGGCGAACACTGAAGCTTTCTTT
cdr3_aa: CATTLTAANTEAFF

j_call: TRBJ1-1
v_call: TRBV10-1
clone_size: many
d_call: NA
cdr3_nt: TGCGCCAGCAGTGCCCCGGGACACACTGAAGCTTTCTTT
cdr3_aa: CASSAPGHTEAFF

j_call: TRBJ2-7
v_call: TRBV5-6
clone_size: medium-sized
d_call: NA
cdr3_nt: TGTGCCAGCACCCGGGGACACCCAGGGGCCTACGAGCAGTACTTC
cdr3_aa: CASTRGHPGAYEQYF

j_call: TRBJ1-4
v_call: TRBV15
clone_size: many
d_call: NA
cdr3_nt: TGTGCCACCAGCAGAGAAGTAGGGGGTAATGAAAAACTGTTTTTT
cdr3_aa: CATSREVGGNEKLFF

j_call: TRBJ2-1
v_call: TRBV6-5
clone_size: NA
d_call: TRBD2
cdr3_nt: TGTGCCAGCAGCTCAACTAGCGGGAAAGTCAATGAGCAGTTCTTC
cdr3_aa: CASSSTSGKVNEQFF

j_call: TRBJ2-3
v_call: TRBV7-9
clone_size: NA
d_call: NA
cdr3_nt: TGTGCCAGCAGCTCCCGGGCCCGGGGGACAGATACGCAGTATTTT
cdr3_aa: CASSSRARGTDTQYF

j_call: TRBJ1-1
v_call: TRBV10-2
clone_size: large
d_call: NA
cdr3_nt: TGCGCCAGCAGTGAAAGTCGATTGGCTGAAGCTTTCTTT
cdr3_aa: CASSESRLAEAFF

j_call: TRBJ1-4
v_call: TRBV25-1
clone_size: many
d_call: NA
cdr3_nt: TGTGCCAGCAGTGAGAACACAGTAACCTATGGAAAACTGTTTTTT
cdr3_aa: CASSENTVTYGKLFF

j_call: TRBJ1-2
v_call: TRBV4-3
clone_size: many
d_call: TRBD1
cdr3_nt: TGCGCCAGCAGCCCGGGACAGAACGGGTTTGGAGGCTATGGCTACACCTTC
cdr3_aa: CASSPGQNGFGGYGYTF

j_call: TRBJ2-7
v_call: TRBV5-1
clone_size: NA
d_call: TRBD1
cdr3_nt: TGCGCCAGCAGCCGTACGGGACAGGGGGCCCACGAGCAGTACTTC
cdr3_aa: CASSRTGQGAHEQYF

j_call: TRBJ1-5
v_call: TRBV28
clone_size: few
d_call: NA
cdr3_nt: TGTGCCAGCACCCCAACAGGTCAGCCCCAGCATTTT
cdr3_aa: CASTPTGQPQHF

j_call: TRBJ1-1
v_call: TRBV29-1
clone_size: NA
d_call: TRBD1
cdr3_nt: TGCAGCGTTGAACCGACAGGGCAAAACACTGAAGCTTTCTTT
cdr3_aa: CSVEPTGQNTEAFF

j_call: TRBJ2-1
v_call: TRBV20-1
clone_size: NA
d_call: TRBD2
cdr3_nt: TGCAGTGCAAGGACTAGCGGGAGGTTGAATGAGCAGTTCTTC
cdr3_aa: CSARTSGRLNEQFF

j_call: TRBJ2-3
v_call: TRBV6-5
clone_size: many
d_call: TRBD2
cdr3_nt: TGTGCCACCAAACCGCGGGGCGGGAGAGTGGCAGATACGCAGTATTTT
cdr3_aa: CATKPRGGRVADTQYF

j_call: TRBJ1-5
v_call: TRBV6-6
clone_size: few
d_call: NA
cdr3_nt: TGTGCCAGCAGTTACCTTTCCGGGATTAACGACAATCAGCCCCAGCATTTT
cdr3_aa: CASSYLSGINDNQPQHF

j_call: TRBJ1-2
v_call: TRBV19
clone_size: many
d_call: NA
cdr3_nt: TGTGCCACCCGGCGGACTAACTATGGCTACACCTTC
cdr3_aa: CATRRTNYGYTF

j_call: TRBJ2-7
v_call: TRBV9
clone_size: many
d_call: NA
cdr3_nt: TGTGCCAGCAGCCGGGACACAACCTACGAGCAGTACTTC
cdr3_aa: CASSRDTTYEQYF

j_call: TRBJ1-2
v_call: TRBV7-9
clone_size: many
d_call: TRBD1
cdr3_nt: TGTGCCAGCAGCTTCGGGCAGGGGGCGTCCTATGGCTACACCTTC
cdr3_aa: CASSFGQGASYGYTF

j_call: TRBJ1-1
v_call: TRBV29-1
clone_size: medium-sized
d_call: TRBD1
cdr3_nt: TGCAGCGTCACAGGGGGCATTGTGAACACTGAAGCTTTCTTT
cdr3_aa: CSVTGGIVNTEAFF

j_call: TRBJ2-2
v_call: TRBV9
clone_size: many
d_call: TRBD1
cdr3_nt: TGTGCCAGCAGCCCCAGGACAGGGTTGCCCGGGGAGCTGTTTTTT
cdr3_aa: CASSPRTGLPGELFF

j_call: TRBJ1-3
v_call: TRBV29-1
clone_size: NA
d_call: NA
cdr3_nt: TGCAGCGTTGGGCAGGGAGGTGGAAACACCATATATTTT
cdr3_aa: CSVGQGGGNTIYF

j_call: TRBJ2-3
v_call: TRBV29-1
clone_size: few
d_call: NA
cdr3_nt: TGCAGCGGGGTCAGCGGAGCCACAGATACGCAGTATTTT
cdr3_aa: CSGVSGATDTQYF